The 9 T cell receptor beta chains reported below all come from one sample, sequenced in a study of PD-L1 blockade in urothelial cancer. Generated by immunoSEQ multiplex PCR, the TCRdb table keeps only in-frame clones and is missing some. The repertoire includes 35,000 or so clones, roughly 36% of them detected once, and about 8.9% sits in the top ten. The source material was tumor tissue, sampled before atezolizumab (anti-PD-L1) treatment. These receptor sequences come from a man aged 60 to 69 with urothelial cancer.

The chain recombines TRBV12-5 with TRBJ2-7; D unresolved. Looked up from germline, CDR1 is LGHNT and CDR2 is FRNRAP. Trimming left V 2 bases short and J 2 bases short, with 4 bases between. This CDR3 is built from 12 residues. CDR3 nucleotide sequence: TGTGCTAGTGGTTTGTCCACCTACGAGCAGTACTTC. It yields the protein CASGLSTYEQYF. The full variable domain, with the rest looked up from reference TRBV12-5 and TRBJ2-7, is DARVTQTPRHKVTEMGQEVTMRCQPILGHNTVFWYRQTMMQGLELLAYFRNRAPLDDSGMPKDRFSAEMPDATLATLKIQPSEPRDSAVYFCASGLSTYEQYFGPGTRLTVT.

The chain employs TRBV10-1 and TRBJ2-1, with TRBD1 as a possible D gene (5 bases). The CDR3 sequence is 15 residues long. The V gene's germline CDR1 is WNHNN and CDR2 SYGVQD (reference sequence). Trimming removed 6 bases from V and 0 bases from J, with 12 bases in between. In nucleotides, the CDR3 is TGCGCCAGCAGCTCGACAGTTCGCTCCTACAATGAGCAGTTCTTC. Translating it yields CASSSTVRSYNEQFF.

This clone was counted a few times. The CDR3 sequence is CASSPRSGGEYNEQFF. CDR3 bases: TGCGCCAGCAGCCCGAGATCAGGGGGTGAATACAATGAGCAGTTCTTC. This chain links TRBV1 with TRBJ2-1; TRBD1, the table's D call, was not compared with the DNA. TRBV1 is reported as a pseudogene. The CDR3 has 16 amino acids.

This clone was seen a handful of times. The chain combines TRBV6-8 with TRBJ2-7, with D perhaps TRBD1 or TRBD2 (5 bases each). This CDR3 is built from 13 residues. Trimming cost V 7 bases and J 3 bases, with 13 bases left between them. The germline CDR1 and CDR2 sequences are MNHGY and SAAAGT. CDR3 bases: TGTGCCAGCATCCAATGGGACCGCTACGAGCAGTACTTC. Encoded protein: CASIQWDRYEQYF.

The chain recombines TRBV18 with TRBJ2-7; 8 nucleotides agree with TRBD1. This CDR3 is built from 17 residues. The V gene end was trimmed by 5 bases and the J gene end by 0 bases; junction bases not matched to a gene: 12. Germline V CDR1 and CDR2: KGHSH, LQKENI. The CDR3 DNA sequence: TGTGCCAGCTCAGGGAACGTCAGGGGGCCCACCTCCTACGAGCAGTACTTC. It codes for CASSGNVRGPTSYEQYF. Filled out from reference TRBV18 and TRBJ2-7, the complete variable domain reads NAGVMQNPRHLVRRRGQEARLRCSPMKGHSHVYWYRQLPEEGLKFMVYLQKENIIDESGMPKERFSAEFPKEGPSILRIQQVVRGDSAAYFCASSGNVRGPTSYEQYFGPGTRLTVT.

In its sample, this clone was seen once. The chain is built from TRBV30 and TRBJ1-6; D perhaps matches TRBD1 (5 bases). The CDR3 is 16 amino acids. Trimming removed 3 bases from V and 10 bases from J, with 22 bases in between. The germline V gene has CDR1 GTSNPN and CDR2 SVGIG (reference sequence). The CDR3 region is CAWSPQPGPPLSPLHF. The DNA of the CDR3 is TGTGCCTGGAGCCCCCAACCGGGACCTCCCCTATCACCCCTCCACTTT.

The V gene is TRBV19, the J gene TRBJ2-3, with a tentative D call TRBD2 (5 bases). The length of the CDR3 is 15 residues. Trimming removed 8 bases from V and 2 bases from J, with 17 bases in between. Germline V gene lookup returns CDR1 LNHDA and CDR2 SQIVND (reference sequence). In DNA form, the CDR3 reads TGTGCCAGTTGGGCCCGCGGCGGGTCCACAGATACGCAGTATTTT. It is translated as CASWARGGSTDTQYF.

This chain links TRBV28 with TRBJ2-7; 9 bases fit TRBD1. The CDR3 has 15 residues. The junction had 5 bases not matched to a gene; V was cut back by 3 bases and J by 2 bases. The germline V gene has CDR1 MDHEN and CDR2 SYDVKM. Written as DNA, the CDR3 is TGTGCCAGCAGTTTGAGACAGGGGGTTACCTACGAGCAGTACTTC. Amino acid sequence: CASSLRQGVTYEQYF.

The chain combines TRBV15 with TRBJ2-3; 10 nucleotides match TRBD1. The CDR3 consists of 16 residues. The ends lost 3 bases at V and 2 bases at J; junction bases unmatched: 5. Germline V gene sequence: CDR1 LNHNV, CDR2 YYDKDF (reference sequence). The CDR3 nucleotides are TGTGCCACCAGCAGGGACAGGGGGTCTTTCACAGATACGCAGTATTTT. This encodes CATSRDRGSFTDTQYF.